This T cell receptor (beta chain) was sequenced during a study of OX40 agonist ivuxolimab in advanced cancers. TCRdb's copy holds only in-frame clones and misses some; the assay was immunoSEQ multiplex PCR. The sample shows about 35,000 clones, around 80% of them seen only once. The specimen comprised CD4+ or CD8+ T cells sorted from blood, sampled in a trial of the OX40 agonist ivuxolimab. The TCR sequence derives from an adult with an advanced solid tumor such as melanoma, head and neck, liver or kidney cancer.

The DNA for the CDR3 is TGTGCCAGCAGCTTGGCCAACGGGGAGACCCAGTACTTC. This translates into CASSLANGETQYF. The chain joins TRBV5-6 to TRBJ2-5; no firm D call. There are 13 residues in the CDR3. CDR1 is SGHDT and CDR2 is YYEEEE in the germline V gene. V was trimmed by 0 bases and J by 5 bases, leaving 8 bases between them.